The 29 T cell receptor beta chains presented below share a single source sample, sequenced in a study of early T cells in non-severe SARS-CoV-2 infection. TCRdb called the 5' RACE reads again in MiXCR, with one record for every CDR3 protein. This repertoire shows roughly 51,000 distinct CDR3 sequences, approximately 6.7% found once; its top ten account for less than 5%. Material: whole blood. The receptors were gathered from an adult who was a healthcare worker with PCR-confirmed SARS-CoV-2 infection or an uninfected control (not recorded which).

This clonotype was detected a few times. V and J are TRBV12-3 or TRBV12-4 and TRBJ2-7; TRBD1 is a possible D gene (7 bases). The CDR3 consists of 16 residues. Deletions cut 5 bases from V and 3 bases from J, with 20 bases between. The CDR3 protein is CASSPVDRDSRYEQYF. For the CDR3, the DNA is TGTGCCAGCAGTCCAGTCGACAGGGACTCCCGCTACGAGCAGTACTTC.

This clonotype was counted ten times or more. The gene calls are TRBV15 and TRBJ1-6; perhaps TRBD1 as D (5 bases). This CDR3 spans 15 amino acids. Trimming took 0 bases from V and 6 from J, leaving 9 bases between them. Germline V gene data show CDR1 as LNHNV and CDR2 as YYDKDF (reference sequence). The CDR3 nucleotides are TGTGCCACCAGCAGAGATCCGACAGCTAATTCACCCCTCCACTTT. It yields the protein CATSRDPTANSPLHF. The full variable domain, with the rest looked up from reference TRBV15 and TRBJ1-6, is DAMVIQNPRYQVTQFGKPVTLSCSQTLNHNVMYWYQQKSSQAPKLLFHYYDKDFNNEADTPDNFQSRRPNTSFCFLDIRSPGLGDTAMYLCATSRDPTANSPLHFGNGTRLTVT.

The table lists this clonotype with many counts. The CDR3 spells CASRDGTSNQPQHF. The CDR3 nucleotides read TGTGCCAGCAGGGATGGGACGAGTAATCAGCCCCAGCATTTT. V is TRBV27 and J is TRBJ1-5; possible D gene TRBD1, 5 bases. V was trimmed by 6 bases and J by 4 bases, leaving 13 bases between them. Germline values: CDR1 MNHEY, CDR2 SMNVEV (reference sequence). The CDR3 spans 14 residues.

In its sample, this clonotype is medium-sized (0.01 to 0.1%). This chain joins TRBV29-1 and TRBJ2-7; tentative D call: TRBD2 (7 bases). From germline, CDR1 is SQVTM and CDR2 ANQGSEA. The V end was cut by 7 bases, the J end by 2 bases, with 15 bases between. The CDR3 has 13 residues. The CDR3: CSGRRGGPYEQYF. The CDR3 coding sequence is TGCAGCGGCCGAAGGGGGGGCCCCTACGAGCAGTACTTC.

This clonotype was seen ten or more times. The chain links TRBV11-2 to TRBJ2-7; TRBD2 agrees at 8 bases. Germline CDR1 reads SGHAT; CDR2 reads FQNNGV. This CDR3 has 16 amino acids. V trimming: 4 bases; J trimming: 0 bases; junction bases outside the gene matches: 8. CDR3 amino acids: CASSSTAGAISYEQYF. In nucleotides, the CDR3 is TGTGCCAGCAGCTCGACAGCGGGAGCCATCTCCTACGAGCAGTACTTC.

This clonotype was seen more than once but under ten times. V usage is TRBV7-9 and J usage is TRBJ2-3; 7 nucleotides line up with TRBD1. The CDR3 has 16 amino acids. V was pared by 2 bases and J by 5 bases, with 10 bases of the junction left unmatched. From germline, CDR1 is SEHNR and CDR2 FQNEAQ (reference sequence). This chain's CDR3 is CASSLRQGPSRDTQYF. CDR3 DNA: TGTGCCAGCAGCTTAAGACAGGGCCCCTCTAGAGATACGCAGTATTTT. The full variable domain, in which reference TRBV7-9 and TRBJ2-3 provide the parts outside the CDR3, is DTGVSQNPRHKITKRGQNVTFRCDPISEHNRLYWYRQTLGQGPEFLTYFQNEAQLEKSRLLSDRFSAERPKGSFSTLEIQRTEQGDSAMYLCASSLRQGPSRDTQYFGPGTRLTVL.

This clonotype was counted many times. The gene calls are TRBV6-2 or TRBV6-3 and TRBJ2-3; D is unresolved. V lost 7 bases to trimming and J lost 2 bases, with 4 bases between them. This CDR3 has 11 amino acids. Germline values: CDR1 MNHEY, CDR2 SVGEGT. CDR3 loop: CASTNTDTQYF. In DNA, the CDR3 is TGTGCCAGCACCAACACAGATACGCAGTATTTT.

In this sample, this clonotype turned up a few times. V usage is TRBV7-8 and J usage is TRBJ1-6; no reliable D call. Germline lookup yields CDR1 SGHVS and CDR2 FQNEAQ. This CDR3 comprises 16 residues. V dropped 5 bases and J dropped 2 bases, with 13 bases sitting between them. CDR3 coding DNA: TGTGCCAGCAGCCCCCCGCGGATTCCCTATAATTCACCCCTCCACTTT. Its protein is CASSPPRIPYNSPLHF. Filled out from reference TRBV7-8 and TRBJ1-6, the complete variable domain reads GAGVSQSPRYKVAKRGQDVALRCDPISGHVSLFWYQQALGQGPEFLTYFQNEAQLDKSGLPSDRFFAERPEGSVSTLKIQRTQQEDSAVYLCASSPPRIPYNSPLHFGNGTRLTVT.

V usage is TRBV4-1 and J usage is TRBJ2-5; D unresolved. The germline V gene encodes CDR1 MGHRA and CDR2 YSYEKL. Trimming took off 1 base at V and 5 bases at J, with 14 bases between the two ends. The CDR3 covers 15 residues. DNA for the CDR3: TGCGCCAGCAGCCAAGTGGTAGGGCCAAGCGAGACCCAGTACTTC. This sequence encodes CASSQVVGPSETQYF.

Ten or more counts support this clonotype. The CDR3 loop is CASSSQGIATNEKLFF. CDR3 nucleotides: TGTGCCAGCAGTTCACAGGGTATTGCAACTAATGAAAAACTGTTTTTT. The chain employs TRBV6-5 and TRBJ1-4, with a tentative D call TRBD1 (6 bases). Germline V gene data show CDR1 as MNHEY and CDR2 as SVGAGI. The CDR3 is 16 amino acids. V shed 4 bases and J shed 0 bases, with 12 bases lying between them.

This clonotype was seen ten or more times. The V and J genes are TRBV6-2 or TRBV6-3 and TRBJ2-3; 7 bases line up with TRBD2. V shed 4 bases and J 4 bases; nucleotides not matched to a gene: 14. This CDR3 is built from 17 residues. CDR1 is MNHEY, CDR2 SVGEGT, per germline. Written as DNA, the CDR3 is TGTGCCAGCAGTTCCGCCTACGGACTAGGAAGTTCAGATACGCAGTATTTT. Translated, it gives CASSSAYGLGSSDTQYF.

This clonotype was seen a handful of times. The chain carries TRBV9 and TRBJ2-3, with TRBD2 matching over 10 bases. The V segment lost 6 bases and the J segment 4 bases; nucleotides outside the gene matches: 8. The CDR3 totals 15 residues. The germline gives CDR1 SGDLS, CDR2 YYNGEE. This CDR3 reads CASTGTSDGADTQYF. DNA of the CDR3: TGTGCCAGCACCGGGACTAGCGATGGCGCAGATACGCAGTATTTT.

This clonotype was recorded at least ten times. This CDR3 reads CSASETAETQYF. The CDR3 DNA reads TGCAGTGCTAGTGAAACCGCAGAGACCCAGTACTTC. This chain connects TRBV20-1 to TRBJ2-5, with D unclear. CDR3 size: 12 residues. Per the germline V gene, CDR1 is DFQATT and CDR2 is SNEGSKA (reference sequence). Deletions cut 3 bases from V and 4 bases from J, with 9 bases between.

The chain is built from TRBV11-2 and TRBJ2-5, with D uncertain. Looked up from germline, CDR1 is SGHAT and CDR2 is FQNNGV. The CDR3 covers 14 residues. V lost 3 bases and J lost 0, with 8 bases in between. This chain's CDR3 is CASSFFADQETQYF. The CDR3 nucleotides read TGTGCCAGCAGCTTTTTTGCGGACCAAGAGACCCAGTACTTC.

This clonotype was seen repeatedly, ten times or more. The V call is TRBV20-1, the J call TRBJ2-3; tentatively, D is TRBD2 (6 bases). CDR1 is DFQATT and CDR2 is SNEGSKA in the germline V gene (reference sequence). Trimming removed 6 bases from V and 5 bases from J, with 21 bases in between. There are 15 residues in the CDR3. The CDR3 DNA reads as TGCAGTGCGGACGTCCTTGGGGGAGGAAAAGATACGCAGTATTTT. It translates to CSADVLGGGKDTQYF.

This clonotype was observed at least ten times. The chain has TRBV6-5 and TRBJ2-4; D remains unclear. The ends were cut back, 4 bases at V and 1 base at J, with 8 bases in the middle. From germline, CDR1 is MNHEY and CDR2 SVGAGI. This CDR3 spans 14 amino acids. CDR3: CASSSDPAKNIQYF. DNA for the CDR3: TGTGCCAGCAGTTCGGATCCGGCCAAAAACATTCAGTACTTC.

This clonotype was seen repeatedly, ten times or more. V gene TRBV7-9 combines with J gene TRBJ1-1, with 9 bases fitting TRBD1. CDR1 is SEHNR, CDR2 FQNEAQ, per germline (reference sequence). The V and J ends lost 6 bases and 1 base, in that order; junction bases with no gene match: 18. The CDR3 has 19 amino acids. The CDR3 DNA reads TGTGCCAGCAGTGTTTTGCCCTTTAGGGACAGGGAGAAGAACACTGAAGCTTTCTTT. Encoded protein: CASSVLPFRDREKNTEAFF.

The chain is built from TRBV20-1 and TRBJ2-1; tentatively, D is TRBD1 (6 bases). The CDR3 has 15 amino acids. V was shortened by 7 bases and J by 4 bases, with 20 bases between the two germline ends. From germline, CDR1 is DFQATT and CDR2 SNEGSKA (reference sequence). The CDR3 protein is CSVTQGTPLYNEQFF. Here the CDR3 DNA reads TGCAGTGTAACCCAGGGGACCCCGCTTTACAATGAGCAGTTCTTC.

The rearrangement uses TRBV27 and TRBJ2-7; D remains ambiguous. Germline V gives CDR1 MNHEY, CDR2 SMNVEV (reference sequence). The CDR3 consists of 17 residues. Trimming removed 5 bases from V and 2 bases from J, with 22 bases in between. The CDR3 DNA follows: TGTGCCAGCAGTCCCCGCGTAGCCTTGAAAGGACCCTACGAGCAGTACTTC. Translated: CASSPRVALKGPYEQYF.

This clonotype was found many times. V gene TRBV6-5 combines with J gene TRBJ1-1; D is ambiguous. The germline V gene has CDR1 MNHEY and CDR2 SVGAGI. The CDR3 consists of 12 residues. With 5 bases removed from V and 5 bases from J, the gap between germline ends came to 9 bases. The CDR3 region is CASSRTGTEAFF. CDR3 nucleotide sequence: TGTGCCAGCAGTCGGACGGGTACTGAAGCTTTCTTT.

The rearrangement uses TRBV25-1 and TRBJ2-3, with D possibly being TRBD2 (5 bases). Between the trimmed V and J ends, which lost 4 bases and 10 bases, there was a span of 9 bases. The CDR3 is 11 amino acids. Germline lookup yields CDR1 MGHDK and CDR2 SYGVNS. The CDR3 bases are TGTGCCAGCAGTGCCGGGGTGTCGCAGTATTTT. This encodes CASSAGVSQYF.

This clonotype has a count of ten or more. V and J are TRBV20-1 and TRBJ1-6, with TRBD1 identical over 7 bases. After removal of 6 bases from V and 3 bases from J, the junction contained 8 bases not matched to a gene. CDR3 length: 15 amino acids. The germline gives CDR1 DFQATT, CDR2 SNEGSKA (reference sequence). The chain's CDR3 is CSAGRDSGYNSPLHF. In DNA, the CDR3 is TGCAGTGCAGGCCGGGACAGCGGCTATAATTCACCCCTCCACTTT.

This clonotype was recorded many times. CDR3 residues: CASSLGPGHKYEQYF. The CDR3 nucleotides read TGTGCCAGCAGCCTGGGGCCGGGACATAAATACGAGCAGTACTTC. V and J are TRBV5-5 and TRBJ2-7; possible D gene TRBD1, 6 bases. Looked up from germline, CDR1 is SGHKS and CDR2 is YYEKEE (reference sequence). The CDR3 totals 15 residues. V was cut by 4 bases and J by 4 bases, with 18 bases left in between.

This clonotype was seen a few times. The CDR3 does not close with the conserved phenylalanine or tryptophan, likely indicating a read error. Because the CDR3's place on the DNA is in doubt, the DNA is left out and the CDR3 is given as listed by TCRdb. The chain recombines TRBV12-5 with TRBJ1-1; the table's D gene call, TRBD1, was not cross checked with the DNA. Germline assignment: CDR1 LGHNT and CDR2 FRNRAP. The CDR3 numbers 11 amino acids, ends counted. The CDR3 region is CASGSRLPGQG.

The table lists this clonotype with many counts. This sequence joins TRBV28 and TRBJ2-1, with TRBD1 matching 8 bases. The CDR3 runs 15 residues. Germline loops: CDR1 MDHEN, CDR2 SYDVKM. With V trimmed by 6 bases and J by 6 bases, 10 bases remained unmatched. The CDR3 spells CASRRQGLVRNEQFF. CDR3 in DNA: TGTGCCAGCAGAAGACAGGGGTTAGTTCGCAATGAGCAGTTCTTC.

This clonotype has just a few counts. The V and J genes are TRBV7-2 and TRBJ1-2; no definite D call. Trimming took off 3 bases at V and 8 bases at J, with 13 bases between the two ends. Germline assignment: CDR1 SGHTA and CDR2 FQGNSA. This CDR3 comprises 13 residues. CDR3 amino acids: CASSLGSSTGYTF. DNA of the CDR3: TGTGCCAGCAGCTTGGGCAGTTCAACGGGCTACACCTTC.

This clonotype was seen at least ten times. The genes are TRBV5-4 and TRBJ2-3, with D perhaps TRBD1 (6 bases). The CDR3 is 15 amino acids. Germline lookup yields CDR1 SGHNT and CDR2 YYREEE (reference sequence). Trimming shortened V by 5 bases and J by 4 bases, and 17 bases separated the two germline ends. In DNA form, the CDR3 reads TGTGCCAGCAGGCCATCAGGGGCGCGGTCAGATACGCAGTATTTT. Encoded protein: CASRPSGARSDTQYF.

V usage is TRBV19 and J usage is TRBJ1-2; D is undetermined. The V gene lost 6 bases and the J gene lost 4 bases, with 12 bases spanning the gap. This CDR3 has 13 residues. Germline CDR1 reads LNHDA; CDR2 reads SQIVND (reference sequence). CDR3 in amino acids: CASRTASGYGYTF. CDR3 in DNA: TGTGCCAGTAGAACCGCAAGCGGCTATGGCTACACCTTC.

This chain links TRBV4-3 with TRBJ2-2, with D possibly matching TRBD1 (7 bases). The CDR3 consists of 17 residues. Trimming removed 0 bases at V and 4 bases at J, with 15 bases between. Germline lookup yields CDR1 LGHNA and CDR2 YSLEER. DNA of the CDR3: TGCGCCAGCAGCCAAGAGCCGCAGGGGGGCAGCACCGGGGAGCTGTTTTTT. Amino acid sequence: CASSQEPQGGSTGELFF.